This T cell receptor (beta chain) emerged from a study of blood T cell repertoires in COVID-19. The overall study: The United States, Italy and Spain were the sources of the acute and convalescent COVID-19 samples. PBMCs, B-cell-depleted T cells, or T cells provided the cDNA or gDNA that made up the material.

Assay: immunoSEQ multiplex PCR; the TCRdb copy retains only in-frame clones and omits some. This table holds about 200,000 clones, over 70% found once. The CDR3 extends over 13 amino acids. Germline V CDR1 and CDR2: MNHEY, SVGAGI. V lost 8 bases and J lost 1; bases outside the gene matches: 4. Input material: peripheral blood. This clonotype was obtained from a woman older than 75 with acute or convalescent COVID-19. The V call is TRBV6-5, the J call TRBJ1-2, with 7 bases that match TRBD1. The CDR3 bases are TGTGCCAGCGCAAGACAGGGTAACTATGGCTACACCTTC. It codes for CASARQGNYGYTF.